This TCR beta chain is drawn from a study of blood T cell repertoires in COVID-19 (dated by TCRdb to 2019 to 2021). Some background on the complete study: Samples covering the acute and convalescent phases of COVID-19 were provided by collaborators in the United States, Italy and Spain. The prospective study material was composed of cDNA or gDNA derived from T cells, B-cell-depleted T cells, or PBMCs. Deeply sampled blood TCRbeta repertoires from subjects exposed to, actively infected with, or recovered from COVID-19 were included in the dataset. A freely available public database, intended as a resource for researchers studying the immune response to SARS-CoV-2, is where the repertoires were released. Samples came from the ongoing ImmuneRACE study (first 160 participants) plus 1,254 subjects from 6 global collaborators. Sample metadata almost always included a de-identified subject ID, COVID-19 status, age in years and sex. HLA class I and class II types, where available, came from metadata supplied by the sample provider rather than from assay-based typing.

The collaborating institutions used their own protocols to collect whole blood in K2EDTA tubes. For TCRbeta analysis, collaborators shipped samples in one of three forms: frozen whole blood, isolated PBMCs, or DNA extracted from either of those sample types. The V and J ends are trimmed by 0 bases and 5 bases, leaving 10 bases between them. Measured from the cysteine to the phenylalanine, the CDR3 is 14 residues long. CDR3 DNA is the only sequence kept; it has 42 bases, read in frame from the first base. The germline V gene specifies MNHEY as CDR1 and SVGAGI as CDR2. What the research found in general, with its limitations: Clinical and demographic metadata were provided uncurated, with the amount varying by source and participant.

TCRbeta CDR3 regions were amplified from genomic DNA using the immunoSEQ Assay, a bias-controlled multiplex PCR. The paper's processing steps were these. The number of nucleated cells in each sample was estimated by amplification of reference gene primers within the assay. Sequence reads were collapsed and filtered to measure the absolute abundance of every unique TCRbeta CDR3 rearrangement. For each sample, productive Simpson clonality was calculated as the square root of Simpson's diversity index over productive rearrangements. The source is immuneACCESS, and TCRdb retained only in-frame sequences with V and J called. Part of the clones is not carried over; for the studies checked, unresolved V genes explain less than half of this, and the remainder is unexplained. Clone size and V and J calls were adopted from that table, with D and trimming inferred from the DNA. The sample profile shows approximately 25,000 clones; around 70% of them were found once. The ten largest clones capture approximately 40% of the sample.

As concerns this clone: Its specific antigen is unknown. The input lacks base qualities; no much larger clone sits a single base away.

The origin of this receptor is a woman older than 75 with acute or convalescent COVID-19. The source material was peripheral blood. The V gene is TRBV6-5 and the J gene is TRBJ1-2; TRBD1 could be the D gene, as 6 bases match. The CDR3 loop reads CASSYSSQGYGYTF. DNA sequence: TGTGCCAGCAGTTACTCGAGTCAGGGGTATGGCTACACCTTC.